The entry below describes one T cell receptor (beta chain). Its specificity is not known. Germline-derived CDR1 and CDR2 are MNHNS and SASEGT. Trimming took 1 base from V and 7 from J, leaving 6 bases between them. The CDR3 runs to 12 residues. This entry comes from a study of OX40 agonist ivuxolimab in advanced cancers. Across the study: Three individuals attained partial responses, comprising one hepatocellular carcinoma case and two cutaneous melanoma cases.

Findings and caveats of the study: No antigen was identified for the clonally expanded peripheral T cells. At 0.1 to 3.0 mg/kg and by week 6, CD4+ and CD8+ T cells in the blood had expanded clonally. Part of the nonresponder group also had normalized T-cell clonal expansion that was low.

The repertoire was sequenced with immunoSEQ multiplex PCR; TCRdb's copy has only in-frame clones and lacks some. Of 30,000 to 40,000 clones in the sample, 84% were seen once. Sequencing was performed on CD4+ or CD8+ T cells sorted from blood, taken in a trial of the OX40 agonist ivuxolimab. The chain links TRBV6-1 to TRBJ2-3, with D hard to call. The sequence came from an adult with an advanced solid tumor such as melanoma, head and neck, liver or kidney cancer. This chain's CDR3 is CASSEDRHTQYF. The CDR3 DNA follows: TGTGCCAGCAGTGAAGATCGACATACGCAGTATTTT.